The T cell receptor beta chain under discussion was sequenced for a study of blood T cell repertoires in COVID-19. As for the study in general: The United States, Italy and Spain provided the acute and convalescent COVID-19 samples. From T cells, B-cell-depleted T cells, or PBMCs came the material, which was cDNA or gDNA.

This CDR3 is built from 14 residues. The V gene's germline CDR1 is SGHDT and CDR2 YYEEEE. Deletions cut 4 bases from V and 3 bases from J, with 13 bases between. Authors' analysis steps: Using reference gene primer amplification, nucleated cell counts were estimated. Sequenced by immunoSEQ multiplex PCR; TCRdb stores in-frame clones only, minus some. From that table come the V and J calls and clone size; the DNA was used to work out D and trimming. The repertoire holds hundreds of thousands of clones, with roughly 90% as singletons. What was sequenced was peripheral blood. The chain couples TRBV5-6 to TRBJ1-1; possible D gene TRBD1, 6 bases. This receptor was identified in a woman in her thirties with acute or convalescent COVID-19. The chain's CDR3 is CASSAQGSDTEAFF. In DNA, the CDR3 is TGTGCCAGCAGCGCCCAGGGGAGCGACACTGAAGCTTTCTTT.